This T cell receptor beta chain derives from a study of control samples from healthy donors and cancer patients. Profiling relied on immunoSEQ multiplex PCR, and the TCRdb table lists in-frame clones only, not all of them. The sample contains 100,000 to 150,000 clones, 80% to 90% of which appear only once. This CDR3 contains 14 residues. Germline CDR1 reads SGDLS; CDR2 reads YYNGEE. The V end was cut by 0 bases, the J end by 2 bases, with 8 bases between. Material: blood. The receptor's source is a man between 35 and 55 years old in good health. V and J are TRBV9 and TRBJ2-5; D is possibly TRBD2 (5 bases). The CDR3 region has the DNA TGTGCCAGCAGCGTAGAGGGAGAGCAAGAGACCCAGTACTTC. Translating gives CASSVEGEQETQYF.